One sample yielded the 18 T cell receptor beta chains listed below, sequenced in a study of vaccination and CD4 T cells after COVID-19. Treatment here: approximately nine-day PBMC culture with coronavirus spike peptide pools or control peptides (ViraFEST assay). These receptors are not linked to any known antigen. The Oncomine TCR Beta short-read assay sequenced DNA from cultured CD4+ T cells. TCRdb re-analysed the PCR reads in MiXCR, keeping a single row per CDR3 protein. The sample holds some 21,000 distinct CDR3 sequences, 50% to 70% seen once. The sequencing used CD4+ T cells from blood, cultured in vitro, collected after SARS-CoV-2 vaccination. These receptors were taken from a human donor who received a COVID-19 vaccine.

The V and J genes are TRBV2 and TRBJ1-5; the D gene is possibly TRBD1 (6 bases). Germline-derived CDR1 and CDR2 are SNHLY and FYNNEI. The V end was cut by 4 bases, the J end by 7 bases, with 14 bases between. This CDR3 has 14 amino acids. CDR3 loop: CASSANRDGQPQHF. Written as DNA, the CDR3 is TGTGCCAGCAGTGCGAACAGGGATGGACAGCCCCAGCATTTT.

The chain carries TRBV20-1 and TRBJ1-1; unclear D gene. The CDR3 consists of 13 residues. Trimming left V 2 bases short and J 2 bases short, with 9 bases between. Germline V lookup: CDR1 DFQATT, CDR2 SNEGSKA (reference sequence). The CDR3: CSARWVSNTEAFF. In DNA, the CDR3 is TGCAGTGCTAGATGGGTCAGTAACACTGAAGCTTTCTTT.

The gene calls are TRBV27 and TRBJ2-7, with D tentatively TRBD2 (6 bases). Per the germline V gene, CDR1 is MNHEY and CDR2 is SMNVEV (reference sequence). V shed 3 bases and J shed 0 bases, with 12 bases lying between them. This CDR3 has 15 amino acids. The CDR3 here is CASSFAGIRSYEQYF. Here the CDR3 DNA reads TGTGCCAGCAGTTTCGCGGGGATCCGCTCCTACGAGCAGTACTTC.

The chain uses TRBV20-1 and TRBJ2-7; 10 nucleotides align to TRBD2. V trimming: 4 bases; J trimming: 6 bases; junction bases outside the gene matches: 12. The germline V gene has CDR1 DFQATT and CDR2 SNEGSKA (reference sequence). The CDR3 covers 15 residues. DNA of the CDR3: TGCAGTGCTAATCCCAGCGGGGGGGAATTCGGCGAGCAGTACTTC. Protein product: CSANPSGGEFGEQYF.

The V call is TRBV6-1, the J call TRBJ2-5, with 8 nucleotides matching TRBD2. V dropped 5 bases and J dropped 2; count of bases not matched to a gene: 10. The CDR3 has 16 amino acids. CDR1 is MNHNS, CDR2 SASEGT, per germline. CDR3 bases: TGTGCCAGCAGTCTACAATTTAGCGGGGCACAAGAGACCCAGTACTTC. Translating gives CASSLQFSGAQETQYF.

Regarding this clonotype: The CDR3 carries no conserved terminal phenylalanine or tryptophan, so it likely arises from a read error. CDR3 nucleotide sequence: TGTGCCACCAGTGCGAGGGGGCTCTCCTACAATGAGCAGTTCTCC. Amino acids: CATSARGLSYNEQFS. This rearrangement joins TRBV24-1 to TRBJ2-1; 7 bases are shared with TRBD1. This CDR3 comprises 15 residues. V shed 5 bases, J shed 0 bases, and the junction held 3 bases outside the gene matches. The germline gives CDR1 KGHDR, CDR2 SFDVKD.

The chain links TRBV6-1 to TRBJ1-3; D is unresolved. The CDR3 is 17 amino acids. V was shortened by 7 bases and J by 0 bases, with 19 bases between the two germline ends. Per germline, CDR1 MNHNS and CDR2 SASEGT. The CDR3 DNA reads TGTGCCAGCACCCAGGCAAGGGATTTGTACTCTGGAAACACCATATATTTT. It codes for CASTQARDLYSGNTIYF.

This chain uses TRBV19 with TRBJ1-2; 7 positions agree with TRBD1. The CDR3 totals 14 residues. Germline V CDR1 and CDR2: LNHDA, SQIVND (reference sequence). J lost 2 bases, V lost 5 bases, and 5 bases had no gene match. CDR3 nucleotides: TGTGCCAGTAGTCCAGGGGGAGGAAACTATGGCTACACCTTC. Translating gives CASSPGGGNYGYTF. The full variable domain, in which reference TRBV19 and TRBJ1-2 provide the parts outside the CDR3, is DGGITQSPKYLFRKEGQNVTLSCEQNLNHDAMYWYRQDPGQGLRLIYYSQIVNDFQKGDIAEGYSVSREKKESFPLTVTSAQKNPTAFYLCASSPGGGNYGYTFGSGTRLTVV.

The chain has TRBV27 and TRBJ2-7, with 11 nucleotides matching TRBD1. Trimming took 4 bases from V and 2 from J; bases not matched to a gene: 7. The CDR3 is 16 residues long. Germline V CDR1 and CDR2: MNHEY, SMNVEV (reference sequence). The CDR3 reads CASSSTGTGGTYEQYF. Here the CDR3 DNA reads TGTGCCAGCAGTTCTACCGGGACAGGGGGAACCTACGAGCAGTACTTC.

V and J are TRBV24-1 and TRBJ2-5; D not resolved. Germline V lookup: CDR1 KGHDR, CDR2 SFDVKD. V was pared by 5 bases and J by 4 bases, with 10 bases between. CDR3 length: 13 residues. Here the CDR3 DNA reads TGTGCCACCAGTGGGCCTGGGTTAGAGACCCAGTACTTC. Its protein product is CATSGPGLETQYF.

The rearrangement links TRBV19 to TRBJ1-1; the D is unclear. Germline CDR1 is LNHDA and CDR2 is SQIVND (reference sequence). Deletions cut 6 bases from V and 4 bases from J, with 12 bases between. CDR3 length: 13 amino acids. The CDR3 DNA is TGTGCCAGTAGCCCCCACAAGAGCACTGAAGCTTTCTTT. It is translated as CASSPHKSTEAFF.

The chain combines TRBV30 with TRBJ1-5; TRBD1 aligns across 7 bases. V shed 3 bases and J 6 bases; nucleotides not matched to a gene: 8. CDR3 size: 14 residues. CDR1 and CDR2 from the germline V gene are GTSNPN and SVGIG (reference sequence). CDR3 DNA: TGTGCCTGGAGGTCGACAGGGAGGGGTCAGCCCCAGCATTTT. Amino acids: CAWRSTGRGQPQHF.

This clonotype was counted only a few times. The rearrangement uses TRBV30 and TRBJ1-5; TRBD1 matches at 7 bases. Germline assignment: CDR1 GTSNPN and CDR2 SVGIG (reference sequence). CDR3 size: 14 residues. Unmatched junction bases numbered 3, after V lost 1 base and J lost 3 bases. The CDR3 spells CAWSEQGVNQPQHF. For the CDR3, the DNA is TGTGCCTGGAGTGAGCAGGGGGTCAATCAGCCCCAGCATTTT.

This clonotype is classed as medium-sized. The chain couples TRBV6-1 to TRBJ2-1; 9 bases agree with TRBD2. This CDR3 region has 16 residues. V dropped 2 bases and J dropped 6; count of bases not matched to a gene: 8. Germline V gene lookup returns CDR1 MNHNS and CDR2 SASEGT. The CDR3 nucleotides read TGTGCCAGCAGTGAAAAGGGCGGGGGGGCCCCCAATGAGCAGTTCTTC. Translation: CASSEKGGGAPNEQFF.

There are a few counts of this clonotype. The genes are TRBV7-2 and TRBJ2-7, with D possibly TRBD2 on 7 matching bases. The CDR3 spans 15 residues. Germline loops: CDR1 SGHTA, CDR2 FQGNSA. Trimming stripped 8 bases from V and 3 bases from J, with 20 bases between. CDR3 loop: CASRPLGGGDYEQYF. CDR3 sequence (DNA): TGTGCCAGCCGCCCTCTTGGGGGGGGCGACTACGAGCAGTACTTC.

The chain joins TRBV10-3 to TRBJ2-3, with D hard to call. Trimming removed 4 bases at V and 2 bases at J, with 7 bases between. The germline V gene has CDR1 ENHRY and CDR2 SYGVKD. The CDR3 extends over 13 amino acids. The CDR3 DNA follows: TGTGCCATCAGTGGACCCAACACAGATACGCAGTATTTT. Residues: CAISGPNTDTQYF.

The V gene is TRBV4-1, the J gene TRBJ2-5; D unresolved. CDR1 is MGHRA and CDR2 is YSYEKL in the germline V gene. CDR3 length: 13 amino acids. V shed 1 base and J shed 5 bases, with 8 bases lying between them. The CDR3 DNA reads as TGCGCCAGCAGCCAAGTCCGGGTTGAGACCCAGTACTTC. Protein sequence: CASSQVRVETQYF.

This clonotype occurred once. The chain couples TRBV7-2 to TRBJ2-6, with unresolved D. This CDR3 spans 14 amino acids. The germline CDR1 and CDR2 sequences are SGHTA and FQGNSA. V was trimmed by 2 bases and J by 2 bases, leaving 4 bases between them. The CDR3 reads CASSLSPGANVLTF. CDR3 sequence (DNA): TGTGCCAGCAGCTTAAGTCCTGGGGCCAACGTCCTGACTTTC.